There are a few counts of the clone carrying this TCR beta chain. Its antigen is currently unknown. Unique molecular identifiers had been added to the TCR beta cDNA libraries. Roughly 510,000 cDNA molecules were recovered from an input of roughly 0.85 to 10 million T cells. TCRdb called the PCR reads again in MiXCR, with one record for every CDR3 protein. The sample carries about 500,000 distinct CDR3 sequences, around 40% recorded once. CDR1 ENHRY and CDR2 SYGVKD come from the germline V gene. The ends lost 8 bases at V and 0 bases at J; junction bases unmatched: 5. The CDR3 loop spans 14 amino acids. The data belong to a study of post-analysis software for immune sequencing data. Study context: Relapsing-remitting, secondary progressive and progressive-relapsing multiple sclerosis were all included among the disease courses. Whole-study findings and limits: In multiple sclerosis, normalized Chao1 diversity was significantly below that of controls. Higher frequency in patients than in controls was seen for five TRBV segments, with TRBV5-6, TRBV5-1 and TRBV20-1 among them.

Sequencing was done on a sample of blood. The sequence derives from a girl aged 10-17 years with multiple sclerosis. The V call is TRBV10-3, the J call TRBJ1-1; 8 bases line up with TRBD1. The CDR3, as DNA: TGTGCCATCGGCGGACAGGGTCTGAACACTGAAGCTTTCTTT. Amino acid sequence: CAIGGQGLNTEAFF.